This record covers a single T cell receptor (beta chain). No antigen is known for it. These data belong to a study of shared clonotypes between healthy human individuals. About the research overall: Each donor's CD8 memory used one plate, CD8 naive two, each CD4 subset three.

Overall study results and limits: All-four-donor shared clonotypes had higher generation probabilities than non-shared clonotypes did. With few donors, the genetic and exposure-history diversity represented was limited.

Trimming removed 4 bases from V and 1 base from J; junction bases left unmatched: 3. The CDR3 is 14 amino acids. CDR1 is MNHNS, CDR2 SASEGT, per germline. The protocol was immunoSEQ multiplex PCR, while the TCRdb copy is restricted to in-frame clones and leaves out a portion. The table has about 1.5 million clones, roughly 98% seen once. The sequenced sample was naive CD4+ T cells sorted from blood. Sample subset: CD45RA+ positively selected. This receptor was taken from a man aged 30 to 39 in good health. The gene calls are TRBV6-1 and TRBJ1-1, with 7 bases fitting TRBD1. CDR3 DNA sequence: TGTGCCAGCAGTGGACAGGGCAGGAACACTGAAGCTTTCTTT. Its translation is CASSGQGRNTEAFF.